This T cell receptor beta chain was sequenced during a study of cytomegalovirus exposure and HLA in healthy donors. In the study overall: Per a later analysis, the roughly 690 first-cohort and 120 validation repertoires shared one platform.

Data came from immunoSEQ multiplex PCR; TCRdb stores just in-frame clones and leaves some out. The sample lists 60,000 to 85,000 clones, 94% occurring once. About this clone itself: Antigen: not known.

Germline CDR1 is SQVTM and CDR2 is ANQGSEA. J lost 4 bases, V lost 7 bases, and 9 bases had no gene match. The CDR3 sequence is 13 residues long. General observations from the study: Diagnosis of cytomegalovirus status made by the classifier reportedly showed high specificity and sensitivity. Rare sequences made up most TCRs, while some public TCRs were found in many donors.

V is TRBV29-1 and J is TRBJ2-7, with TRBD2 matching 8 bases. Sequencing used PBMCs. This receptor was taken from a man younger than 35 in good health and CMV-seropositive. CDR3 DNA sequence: TGCAGCGGTGCTAGCGGGCGGGGTTACGAGCAGTACTTC. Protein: CSGASGRGYEQYF.